Below, 5 T cell receptor beta chains from the same sample are listed, as sequenced in a study of shared clonotypes between healthy human individuals. Data came from immunoSEQ multiplex PCR; TCRdb stores just in-frame clones and leaves some out. The repertoire holds roughly 1.4 million clones, with 98% as singletons. Sequenced input: naive CD4+ T cells sorted from blood. As to subset: CD45RA+ positively selected. The source is a man between 25 and 39 years old in good health.

The gene calls are TRBV27 and TRBJ2-4; either TRBD1 or TRBD2 may supply D (6 bases each). This CDR3 has 15 residues. V was cut by 6 bases and J by 0 bases, with 12 bases left in between. The V gene's germline CDR1 is MNHEY and CDR2 SMNVEV (reference sequence). The CDR3 nucleotides are TGTGCCAGCAGCCCGGGGGCCCTAGCCAAAAACATTCAGTACTTC. Translating gives CASSPGALAKNIQYF.

The chain joins TRBV13 to TRBJ2-7, with TRBD2 as a possible D gene (6 bases). Trimming removed 0 bases at V and 7 bases at J, with 16 bases between. CDR1 is PRHDT and CDR2 is FYEKMQ in the germline V gene (reference sequence). CDR3 size: 15 residues. Here the CDR3 DNA reads TGTGCCAGCAGCTTAGGACTAGCTACTTTGTGGGAGCAGTACTTC. Protein: CASSLGLATLWEQYF.

The rearrangement joins TRBV19 to TRBJ1-5; the D gene is possibly TRBD1 (6 bases). The CDR3 extends over 17 amino acids. Germline values: CDR1 LNHDA, CDR2 SQIVND (reference sequence). V lost 6 bases to trimming and J lost 1 base, with 19 bases between them. Here the CDR3 reads CASRTVGGRNSNQPQHF. The CDR3, as DNA: TGTGCCAGTAGAACAGTGGGGGGCAGAAACAGCAATCAGCCCCAGCATTTT. The full variable domain, with the rest looked up from reference TRBV19 and TRBJ1-5, is DGGITQSPKYLFRKEGQNVTLSCEQNLNHDAMYWYRQDPGQGLRLIYYSQIVNDFQKGDIAEGYSVSREKKESFPLTVTSAQKNPTAFYLCASRTVGGRNSNQPQHFGDGTRLSIL.

J is TRBJ2-1 and V is TRBV5-4; 10 bases fit TRBD2. V lost 4 bases, J lost 6 bases, and 7 bases stayed unmatched. CDR1 and CDR2 from the germline V gene are SGHNT and YYREEE (reference sequence). The CDR3 is 15 residues long. The CDR3 loop is CASSASGRGLNEQFF. CDR3 DNA: TGTGCCAGCAGCGCAAGCGGGAGGGGGCTCAATGAGCAGTTCTTC.

J is TRBJ1-1 and V is TRBV29-1, with D unresolved. The length of the CDR3 is 12 residues. Looked up from germline, CDR1 is SQVTM and CDR2 is ANQGSEA. The V end lost 5 bases, the J end lost 6 bases, and 13 bases lay between the germline ends. CDR3: CSVYTGRPEAFF. As DNA, the CDR3 is TGCAGCGTTTATACCGGACGTCCTGAAGCTTTCTTT.